Below, 3 T cell receptor beta chains from the same sample are listed, as sequenced in a study of a mutant IDH1 vaccine in newly diagnosed glioma. Only in-frame clones appear in the TCRdb table, and some are missing; sequencing was by immunoSEQ multiplex PCR. The sample includes 30,000 to 40,000 clones, around 90% of them seen just once. Time point given: baseline, week 1 (first vaccination visit). This sample's treatment: pre-vaccination baseline after standard-of-care therapy. Sequenced here: PBMCs, sampled from a glioma patient treated with radiotherapy, temozolomide or both. The receptors here all came from a man younger than 35 with glioma.

The V gene is TRBV18, the J gene TRBJ2-4, with 10 positions matching TRBD1. V trimming: 5 bases; J trimming: 1 base; junction bases outside the gene matches: 8. The CDR3 loop spans 17 amino acids. Germline loops: CDR1 KGHSH, CDR2 LQKENI. In nucleotides, the CDR3 is TGTGCCAGCTCATCGGGACAGGGGAGAAGGGCCAAAAACATTCAGTACTTC. Translated, it gives CASSSGQGRRAKNIQYF.

The genes are TRBV4-3 and TRBJ1-4, with D possibly matching TRBD1 (6 bases). Trimming stripped 2 bases from V and 7 bases from J, with 20 bases between. The CDR3 contains 17 residues. Per germline, CDR1 LGHNA and CDR2 YSLEER. The CDR3 DNA sequence: TGCGCCAGCAGCCAAACGACAGGAGGAACGCTAGGTGAAAAACTGTTTTTT. It specifies CASSQTTGGTLGEKLFF.

The chain carries TRBV5-4 and TRBJ1-2; 10 bases are a match to TRBD1. Unmatched junction bases numbered 3, after V lost 2 bases and J lost 2 bases. The V gene's germline CDR1 is SGHNT and CDR2 YYREEE (reference sequence). The CDR3 totals 15 residues. The CDR3 DNA reads TGTGCCAGCAGCTTCCGACAGGGGGCGAACTATGGCTACACCTTC. It translates to CASSFRQGANYGYTF. The entire variable domain, with the rest obtained from reference TRBV5-4 and TRBJ1-2, is as follows: ETGVTQSPTHLIKTRGQQVTLRCSSQSGHNTVSWYQQALGQGPQFIFQYYREEENGRGNFPPRFSGLQFPNYSSELNVNALELDDSALYLCASSFRQGANYGYTFGSGTRLTVV.